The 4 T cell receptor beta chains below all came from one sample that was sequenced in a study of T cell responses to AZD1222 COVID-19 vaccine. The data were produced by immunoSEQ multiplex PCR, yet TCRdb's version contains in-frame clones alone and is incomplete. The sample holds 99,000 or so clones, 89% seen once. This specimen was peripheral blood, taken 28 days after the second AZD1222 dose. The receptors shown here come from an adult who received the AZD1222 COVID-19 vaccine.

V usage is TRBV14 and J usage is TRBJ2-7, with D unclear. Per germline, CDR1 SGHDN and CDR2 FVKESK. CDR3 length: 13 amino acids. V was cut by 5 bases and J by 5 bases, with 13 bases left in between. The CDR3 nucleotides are TGTGCCAGCAGCTCCCCCGATCATGACGAGCAGTACTTC. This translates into CASSSPDHDEQYF.

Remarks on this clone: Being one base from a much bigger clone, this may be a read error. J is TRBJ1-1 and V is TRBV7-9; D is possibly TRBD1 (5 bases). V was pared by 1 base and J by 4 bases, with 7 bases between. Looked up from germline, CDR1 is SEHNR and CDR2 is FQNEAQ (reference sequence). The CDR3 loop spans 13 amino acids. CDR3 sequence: CASSLGGSTEAFF. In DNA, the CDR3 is TGTGCCAGCAGCTTAGGGGGGAGCACTGAAGCTTTCTTT.

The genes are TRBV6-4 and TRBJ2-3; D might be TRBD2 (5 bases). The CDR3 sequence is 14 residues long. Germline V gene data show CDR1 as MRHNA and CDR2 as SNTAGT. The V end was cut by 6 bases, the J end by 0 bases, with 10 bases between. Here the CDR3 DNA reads TGTGCCAGCAGCCTCGGCGGGAGCACAGATACGCAGTATTTT. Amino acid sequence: CASSLGGSTDTQYF.

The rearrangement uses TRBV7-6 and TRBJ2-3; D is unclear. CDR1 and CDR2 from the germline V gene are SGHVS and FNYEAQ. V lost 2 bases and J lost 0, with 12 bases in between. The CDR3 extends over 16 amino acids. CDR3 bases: TGTGCCAGCAGCTTAATGTGGGCTTCTAGCACAGATACGCAGTATTTT. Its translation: CASSLMWASSTDTQYF.